This TCR beta chain was identified in a study of blood T cell repertoires in COVID-19. CDR1 is MNHEY, CDR2 SVGEGT, per germline. The CDR3 extends over 20 amino acids. V shed 0 bases and J shed 3 bases, with 26 bases lying between them. The repertoire was sequenced with immunoSEQ multiplex PCR; TCRdb's copy has only in-frame clones and lacks some. The table shows 170,000 or so clones, with more than 75% occurring only once. The sample taken for sequencing was PBMCs or T cells enriched from blood (not recorded which). This rearrangement joins TRBV6-2 or TRBV6-3 to TRBJ1-1; D not resolved. The source of this sequence is a woman aged 45-60 years who had recovered from COVID-19. The CDR3 reads CASSYSSLLARGLGYTEAFF. Here the CDR3 DNA reads TGTGCCAGCAGTTACTCGAGCCTCCTAGCGCGCGGCCTAGGGTACACTGAAGCTTTCTTT.